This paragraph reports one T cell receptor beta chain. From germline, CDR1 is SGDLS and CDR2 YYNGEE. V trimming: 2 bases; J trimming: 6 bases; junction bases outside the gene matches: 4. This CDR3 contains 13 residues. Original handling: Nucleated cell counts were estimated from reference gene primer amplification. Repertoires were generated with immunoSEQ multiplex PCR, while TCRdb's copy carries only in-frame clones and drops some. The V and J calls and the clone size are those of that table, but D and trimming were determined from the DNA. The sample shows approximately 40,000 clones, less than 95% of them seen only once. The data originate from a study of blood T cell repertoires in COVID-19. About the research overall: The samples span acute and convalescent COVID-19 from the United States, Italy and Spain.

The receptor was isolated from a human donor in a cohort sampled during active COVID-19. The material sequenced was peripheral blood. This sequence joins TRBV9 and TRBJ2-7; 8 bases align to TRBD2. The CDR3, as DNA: TGTGCCAGCAGCGTCGGGGGGGCGTCCGAGCAGTACTTC. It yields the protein CASSVGGASEQYF.